This TCR beta chain stems from a study of regulatory T cells in long-lasting Graves disease. Construction of the TCR beta libraries employed iRepertoire HTBI primers in conjunction with Arm-PCR of CDR3 regions. TCRdb ran MiXCR on the multiplex PCR reads and lists one entry per CDR3 protein. The sample lists a few hundred thousand distinct CDR3 sequences; about 20% were seen once. Trimming stripped 7 bases from V and 8 bases from J, with 23 bases between. CDR3 size: 14 residues. Per the germline V gene, CDR1 is SQVTM and CDR2 is ANQGSEA. The time point is: persistent/refractory GD, antithyroid drugs over 5 years with positive TRAb. Researchers made the TCR library from RNA that was extracted from PBMCs. Turning to this clonotype: Its antigen is currently unknown.

Findings and caveats of the study: There were preferences for TRBV28, TRBJ1-2 and TRBJ2-5 in persistent disease. Persistent patients shared more public clonotypes (approximately 2,700) than newly diagnosed patients (approximately 960).

V is TRBV29-1 and J is TRBJ1-2; D perhaps matches TRBD1 (6 bases). The input for sequencing was peripheral blood mononuclear cells (PBMCs), taken when the disease was refractory, from a patient treated with antithyroid drugs. This TCR came from a female donor with Graves disease. The CDR3 loop reads CSALNQEGDWGYTF. As DNA, the CDR3 is TGCAGCGCTTTAAACCAAGAGGGGGATTGGGGCTACACCTTC. Based on the CDR3 plus reference TRBV29-1 and TRBJ1-2, the full variable domain is SAVISQKPSRDICQRGTSLTIQCQVDSQVTMMFWYRQQPGQSLTLIATANQGSEATYESGFVIDKFPISRPNLTFSTLTVSNMSPEDSSIYLCSALNQEGDWGYTFGSGTRLTVV.